The present T cell receptor (beta chain) was sequenced within a study of early stage breast cancer tumors. Study as a whole: About 80% of the 16 invasive tumors were ER+, PR+ and HER2-. Study findings and constraints: Tumor and normal breast were distinguished via blood comparison in about 90% of the 16 patients. Compared with adjacent normal breast, tumors showed about 2.5-fold denser, more clonal T cells. Most shared enriched TCRB sequences were commonly generated ones.

V lost 0 bases, J lost 2 bases, and 9 bases stayed unmatched. CDR3 size: 17 residues. Germline V CDR1 and CDR2: SGDLS, YYNGEE. Comment on this clone: Its antigen is undetermined.

Profiled with immunoSEQ multiplex PCR; TCRdb holds only in-frame clones, not every one. The top ten hold about 3.7% of the sample, which has tens of thousands of clones, 65% to 80% seen once. The source of this sequence is a person younger than 45 with breast cancer. Sequenced material: blood. This chain connects TRBV9 to TRBJ2-7, with 9 bases aligning to TRBD2. The DNA for the CDR3 is TGTGCCAGCAGCGTAGCTACCGGGGGCGGGAGGGCCTACGAGCAGTACTTC. Translating gives CASSVATGGGRAYEQYF. Variable domain in full (rest from reference TRBV9 and TRBJ2-7): DSGVTQTPKHLITATGQRVTLRCSPRSGDLSVYWYQQSLDQGLQFLIQYYNGEERAKGNILERFSAQQFPDLHSELNLSSLELGDSALYFCASSVATGGGRAYEQYFGPGTRLTVT.